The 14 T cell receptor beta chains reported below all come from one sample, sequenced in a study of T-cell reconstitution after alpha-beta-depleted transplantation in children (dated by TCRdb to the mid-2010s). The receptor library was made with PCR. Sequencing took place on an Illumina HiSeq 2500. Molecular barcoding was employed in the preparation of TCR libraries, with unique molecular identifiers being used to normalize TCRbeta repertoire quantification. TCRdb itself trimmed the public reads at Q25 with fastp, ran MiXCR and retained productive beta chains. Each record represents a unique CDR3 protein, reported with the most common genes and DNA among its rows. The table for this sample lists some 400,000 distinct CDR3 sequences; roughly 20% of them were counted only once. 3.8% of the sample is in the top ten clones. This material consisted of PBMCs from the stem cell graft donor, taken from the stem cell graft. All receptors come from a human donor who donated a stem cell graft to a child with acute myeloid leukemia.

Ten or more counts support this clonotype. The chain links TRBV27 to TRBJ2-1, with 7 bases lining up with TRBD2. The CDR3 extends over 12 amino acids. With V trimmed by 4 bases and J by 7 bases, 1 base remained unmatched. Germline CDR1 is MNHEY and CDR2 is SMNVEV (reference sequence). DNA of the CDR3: TGTGCCAGCAGTTCAGCGGGGAATGAGCAGTTCTTC. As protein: CASSSAGNEQFF.

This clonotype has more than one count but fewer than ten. The CDR3: CASSLAGLAGSSYNEQFF. In DNA form, the CDR3 reads TGTGCCAGCAGCTTAGCCGGACTAGCGGGAAGCTCCTACAATGAGCAGTTCTTC. The chain links TRBV7-8 to TRBJ2-1, with 12 bases identical to TRBD2. The CDR3 sequence is 18 residues long. Germline loops: CDR1 SGHVS, CDR2 FQNEAQ. V dropped 0 bases and J dropped 0; count of bases not matched to a gene: 3.

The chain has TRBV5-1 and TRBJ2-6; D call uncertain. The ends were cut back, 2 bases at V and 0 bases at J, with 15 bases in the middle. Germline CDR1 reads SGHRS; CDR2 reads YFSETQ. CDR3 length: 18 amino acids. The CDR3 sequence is CASSFTEDVYSGANVLTF. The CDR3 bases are TGCGCCAGCAGCTTCACCGAGGACGTGTACTCTGGGGCCAACGTCCTGACTTTC. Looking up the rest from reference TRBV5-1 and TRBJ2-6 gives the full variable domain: KAGVTQTPRYLIKTRGQQVTLSCSPISGHRSVSWYQQTPGQGLQFLFEYFSETQRNKGNFPGRFSGRQFSNSRSEMNVSTLELGDSALYLCASSFTEDVYSGANVLTFGAGSRLTVL.

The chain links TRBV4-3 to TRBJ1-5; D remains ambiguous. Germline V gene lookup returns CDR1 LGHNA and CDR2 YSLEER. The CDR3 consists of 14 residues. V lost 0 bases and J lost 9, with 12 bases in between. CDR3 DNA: TGCGCCAGCAGCCAAGAGTTAGTAGTTAGGCCCCAGCATTTT. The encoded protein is CASSQELVVRPQHF.

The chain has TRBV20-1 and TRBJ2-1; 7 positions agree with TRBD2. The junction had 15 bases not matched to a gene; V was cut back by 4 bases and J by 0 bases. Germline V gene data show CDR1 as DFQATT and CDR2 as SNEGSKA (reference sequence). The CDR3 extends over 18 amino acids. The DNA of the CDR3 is TGCAGTGCTAACGAGCACCTACCGGGACTATCCTCCTACAATGAGCAGTTCTTC. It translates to CSANEHLPGLSSYNEQFF.

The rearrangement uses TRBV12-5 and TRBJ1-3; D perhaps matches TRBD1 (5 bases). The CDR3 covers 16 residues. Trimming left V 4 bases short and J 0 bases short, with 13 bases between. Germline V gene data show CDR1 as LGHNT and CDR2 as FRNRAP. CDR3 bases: TGTGCTAGTGGTTCGCCTGGGGCGTCCTCTGGAAACACCATATATTTT. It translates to CASGSPGASSGNTIYF.

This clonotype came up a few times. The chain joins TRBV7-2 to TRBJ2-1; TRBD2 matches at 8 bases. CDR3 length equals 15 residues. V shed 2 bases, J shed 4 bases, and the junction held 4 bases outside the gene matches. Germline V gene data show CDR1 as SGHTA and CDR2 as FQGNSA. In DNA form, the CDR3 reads TGTGCCAGCAGCTTAAGCCCTAGCGGGTACAATGAGCAGTTCTTC. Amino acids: CASSLSPSGYNEQFF.

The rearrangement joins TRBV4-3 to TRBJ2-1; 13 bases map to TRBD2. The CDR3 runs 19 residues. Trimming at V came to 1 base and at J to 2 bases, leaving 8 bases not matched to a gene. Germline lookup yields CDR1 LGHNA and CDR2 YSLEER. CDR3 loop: CASSQGPQLAGGAYNEQFF. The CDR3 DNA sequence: TGCGCCAGCAGCCAAGGACCTCAACTAGCGGGAGGGGCCTACAATGAGCAGTTCTTC.

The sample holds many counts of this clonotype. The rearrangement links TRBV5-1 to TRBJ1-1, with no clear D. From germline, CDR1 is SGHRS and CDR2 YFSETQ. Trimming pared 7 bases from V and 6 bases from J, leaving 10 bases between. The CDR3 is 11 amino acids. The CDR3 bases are TGCGCCAGCTCCCCTGTGGCTGAAGCTTTCTTT. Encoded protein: CASSPVAEAFF. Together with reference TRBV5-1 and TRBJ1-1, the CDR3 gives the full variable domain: KAGVTQTPRYLIKTRGQQVTLSCSPISGHRSVSWYQQTPGQGLQFLFEYFSETQRNKGNFPGRFSGRQFSNSRSEMNVSTLELGDSALYLCASSPVAEAFFGQGTRLTVV.

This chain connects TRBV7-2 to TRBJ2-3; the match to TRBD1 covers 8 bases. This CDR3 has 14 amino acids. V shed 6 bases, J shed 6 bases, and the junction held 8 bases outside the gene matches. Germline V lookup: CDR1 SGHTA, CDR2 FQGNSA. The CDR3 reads CASRATGVADTQYF. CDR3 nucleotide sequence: TGTGCCAGCAGAGCGACAGGGGTGGCCGATACGCAGTATTTT.

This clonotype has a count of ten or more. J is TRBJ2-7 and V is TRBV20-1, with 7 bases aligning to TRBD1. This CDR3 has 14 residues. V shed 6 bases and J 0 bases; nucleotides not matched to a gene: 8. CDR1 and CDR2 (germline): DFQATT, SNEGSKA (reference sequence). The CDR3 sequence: CSAEDRVSSYEQYF. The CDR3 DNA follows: TGCAGTGCCGAAGACAGGGTAAGCTCCTACGAGCAGTACTTC.

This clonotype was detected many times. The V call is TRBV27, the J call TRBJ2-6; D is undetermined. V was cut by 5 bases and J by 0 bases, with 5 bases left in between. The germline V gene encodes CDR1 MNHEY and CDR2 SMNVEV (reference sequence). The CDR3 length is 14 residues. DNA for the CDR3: TGTGCCAGCAGTAGAAACTCTGGGGCCAACGTCCTGACTTTC. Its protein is CASSRNSGANVLTF. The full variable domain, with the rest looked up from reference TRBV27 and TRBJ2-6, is EAQVTQNPRYLITVTGKKLTVTCSQNMNHEYMSWYRQDPGLGLRQIYYSMNVEVTDKGDVPEGYKVSRKEKRNFPLILESPSPNQTSLYFCASSRNSGANVLTFGAGSRLTVL.

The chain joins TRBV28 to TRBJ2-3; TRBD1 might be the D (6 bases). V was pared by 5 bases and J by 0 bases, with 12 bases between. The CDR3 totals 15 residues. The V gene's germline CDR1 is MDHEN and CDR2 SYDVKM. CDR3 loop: CASSRDRSSTDTQYF. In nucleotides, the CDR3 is TGTGCCAGCAGTCGCGACAGGTCTAGCACAGATACGCAGTATTTT.

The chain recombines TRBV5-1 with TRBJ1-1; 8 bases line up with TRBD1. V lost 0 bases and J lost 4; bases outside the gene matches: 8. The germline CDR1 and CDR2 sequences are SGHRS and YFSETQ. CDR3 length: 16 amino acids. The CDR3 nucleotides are TGCGCCAGCAGCTTGGAAACTTACGACAGGGGCACTGAAGCTTTCTTT. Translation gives CASSLETYDRGTEAFF.